This T cell receptor (beta chain) was sequenced during a study of blood T cells in healthy people across ages. Across the study: Capture via template switching afforded approximately one barcoded beta molecule per two T cells. Findings and caveats of the study: More naive CD4+ cells and higher diversity marked long-lived donors relative to aged donors. Estimates drawn from one million T cells were deemed to understate diversity.

Alongside a J-beta primer mix, a sample-barcoded 5' primer served in a second PCR lasting 7 to 11 cycles. The template-switch adaptor was a 5' adaptor with 12 random nucleotides. It tagged each cDNA molecule. TCRdb ran MiXCR on the 5' RACE reads and lists one entry per CDR3 protein. The repertoire consists of some 1.4 million distinct CDR3 sequences, with 42% occurring once and the leading ten covering 7% to 9%. Details on this clonotype: Its target is not known.

Trimming took 4 bases from V and 2 from J, leaving 13 bases between them. Germline V gene data show CDR1 as MRHNA and CDR2 as SNTAGT. This CDR3 is built from 15 residues. This chain connects TRBV6-4 to TRBJ2-3; D may be TRBD1 (5 bases). The sequence was collected from a woman younger than 30 in good health. The sequencing input was blood. CDR3 protein: CASSVLGRSTDTQYF. CDR3 coding DNA: TGTGCCAGCAGTGTTCTGGGGCGGTCCACAGATACGCAGTATTTT.